These T cell receptor beta chains were read from a single sample in a study of blood T cell repertoires in COVID-19. The protocol was immunoSEQ multiplex PCR, while the TCRdb copy is restricted to in-frame clones and leaves out a portion. The sample holds more than 300,000 clones, 70% to 90% seen once. The sample comprised peripheral blood. Receptor source: a woman aged 30 to 39 with COVID-19, enrolled during active disease. Each CDR3 is given with its conserved first and last residue. Each record gives: J gene, V gene, CDR3 protein.

TRBJ2-1,TRBV24-1,CATSDFPLLAGGEQFF
TRBJ2-7,TRBV6-5,CASSYSSAGGYEQYF
TRBJ1-5,TRBV28,CASGTAYQPQHF
TRBJ2-5,TRBV25-1,CASSEATSGKETQYF
TRBJ2-7,TRBV10-1,CASSVGAVQYF
TRBJ1-6,TRBV28,CASSRDRNSPLHF
TRBJ2-4,TRBV5-1,CASSLEGLAGGWRAKNIQYF
TRBJ2-2,TRBV10-2,CASSESISVRELFF
TRBJ2-7,TRBV2,CASSLGLMVYEQYF
TRBJ2-1,TRBV5-4,CASSIRDRQYNEQFF
TRBJ2-7,TRBV19,CASSMGGNSYEQYF
TRBJ2-1,TRBV11-2,CANSKGGLAGGNEQFF
TRBJ1-2,TRBV19,CASSAGGVGGYTF
TRBJ2-7,TRBV9,CASSVTGTSYEQYF
TRBJ1-3,TRBV7-9,CASSRDRVSGNTIYF
TRBJ1-1,TRBV9,CASSYTGVMTEAFF
TRBJ1-2,TRBV19,CASSPWTGNNYGYTF
TRBJ2-5,TRBV25-1,CASRGTGGSETQYF
TRBJ2-7,TRBV6-5,CASSYSLGQGEYF
TRBJ1-1,TRBV23-1,CASKAGSVNTEAFF
TRBJ1-1,TRBV19,CASSIDPGGPEAFF
TRBJ2-7,TRBV19,CASSIKGTGTSGAYEQYF